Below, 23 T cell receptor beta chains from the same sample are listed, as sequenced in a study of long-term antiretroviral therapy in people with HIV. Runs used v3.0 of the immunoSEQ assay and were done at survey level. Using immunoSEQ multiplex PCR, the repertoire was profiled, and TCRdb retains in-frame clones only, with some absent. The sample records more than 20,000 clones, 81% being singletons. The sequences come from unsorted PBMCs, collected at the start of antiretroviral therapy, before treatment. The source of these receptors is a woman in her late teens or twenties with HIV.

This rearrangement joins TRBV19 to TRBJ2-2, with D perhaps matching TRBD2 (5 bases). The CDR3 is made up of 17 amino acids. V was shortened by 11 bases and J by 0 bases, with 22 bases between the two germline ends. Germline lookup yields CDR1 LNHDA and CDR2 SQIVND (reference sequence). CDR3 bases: TGTGCCTCGAACAGTAAATCAGGACTCGCGAACACCGGGGAGCTGTTTTTT. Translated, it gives CASNSKSGLANTGELFF.

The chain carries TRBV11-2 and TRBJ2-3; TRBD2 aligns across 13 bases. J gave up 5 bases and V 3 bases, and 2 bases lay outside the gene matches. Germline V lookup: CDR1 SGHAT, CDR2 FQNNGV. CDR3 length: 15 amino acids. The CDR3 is CASSLTSGGRDTQYF. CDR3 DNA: TGTGCCAGCAGCTTGACTAGCGGGGGGCGAGATACGCAGTATTTT.

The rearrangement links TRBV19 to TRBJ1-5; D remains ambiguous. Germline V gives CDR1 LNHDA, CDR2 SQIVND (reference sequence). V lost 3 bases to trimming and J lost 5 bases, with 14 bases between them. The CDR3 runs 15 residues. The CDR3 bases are TGTGCCAGTAGTATCGGAGCGGGCTCTTATCAGCCCCAGCATTTT. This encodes CASSIGAGSYQPQHF.

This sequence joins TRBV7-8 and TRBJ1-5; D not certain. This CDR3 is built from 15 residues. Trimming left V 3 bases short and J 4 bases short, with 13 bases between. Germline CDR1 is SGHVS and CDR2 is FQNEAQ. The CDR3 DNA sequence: TGTGCCAGCAGCTTCACCCGCGGGGATAATCAGCCCCAGCATTTT. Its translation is CASSFTRGDNQPQHF.

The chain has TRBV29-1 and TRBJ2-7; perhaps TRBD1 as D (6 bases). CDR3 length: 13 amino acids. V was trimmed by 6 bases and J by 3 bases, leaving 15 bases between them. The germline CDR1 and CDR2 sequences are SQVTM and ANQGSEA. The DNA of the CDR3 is TGCAGCGTCCAGGGGCTCAGGGGCTACGAGCAGTACTTC. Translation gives CSVQGLRGYEQYF.

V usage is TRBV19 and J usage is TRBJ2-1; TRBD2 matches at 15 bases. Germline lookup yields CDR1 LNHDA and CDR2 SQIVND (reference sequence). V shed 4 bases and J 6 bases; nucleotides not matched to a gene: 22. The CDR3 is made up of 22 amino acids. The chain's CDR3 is CASSTIGLAGGRRHGGINEQFF. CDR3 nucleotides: TGTGCCAGTAGTACAATCGGACTAGCGGGGGGGAGGAGGCACGGGGGGATCAATGAGCAGTTCTTC.

The CDR3 nucleotides read TGTGCCAGCAGTTTATCAGGGGGAGGTGGCTACACCTTC. This translates into CASSLSGGGGYTF. This chain uses TRBV27 with TRBJ1-2, with D possibly being TRBD1 (6 bases). CDR1 MNHEY and CDR2 SMNVEV come from the germline V gene (reference sequence). V was shortened by 0 bases and J by 7 bases, with 9 bases between the two germline ends. The CDR3 is made up of 13 amino acids.

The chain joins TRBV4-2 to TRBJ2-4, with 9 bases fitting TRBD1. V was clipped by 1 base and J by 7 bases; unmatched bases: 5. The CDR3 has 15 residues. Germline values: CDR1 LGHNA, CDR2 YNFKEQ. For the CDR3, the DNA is TGTGCCAGCAGCCAAGCCTTTGGACAGGGGAACATTCAGTACTTC. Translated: CASSQAFGQGNIQYF.

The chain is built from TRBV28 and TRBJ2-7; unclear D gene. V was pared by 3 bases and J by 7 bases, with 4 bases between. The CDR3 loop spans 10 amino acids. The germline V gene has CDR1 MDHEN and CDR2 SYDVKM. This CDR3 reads CASSFQEQYF. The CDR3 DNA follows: TGTGCCAGCAGTTTCCAGGAGCAGTACTTC.

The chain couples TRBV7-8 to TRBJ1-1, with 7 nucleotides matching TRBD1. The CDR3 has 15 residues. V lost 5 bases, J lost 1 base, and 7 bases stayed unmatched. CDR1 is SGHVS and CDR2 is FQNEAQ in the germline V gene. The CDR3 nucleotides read TGTGCCAGCAGCCCCAGAGGGGGCGAGAACACTGAAGCTTTCTTT. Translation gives CASSPRGGENTEAFF.

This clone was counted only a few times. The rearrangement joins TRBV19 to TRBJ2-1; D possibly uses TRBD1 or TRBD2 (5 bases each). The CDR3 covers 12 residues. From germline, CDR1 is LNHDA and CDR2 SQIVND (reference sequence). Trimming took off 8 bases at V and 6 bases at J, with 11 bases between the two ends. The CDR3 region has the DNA TGTGCCAGTTGGGGGTTTCCCAATGAGCAGTTCTTC. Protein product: CASWGFPNEQFF.

Here the CDR3 DNA reads TGTGCCAGCAGCCAAGATCTTGGGGGTTCGGGGAACACTGAAGCTTTCTTT. It yields the protein CASSQDLGGSGNTEAFF. This sequence joins TRBV4-2 and TRBJ1-1, with a weak D call TRBD1 (5 bases). Trimming removed 0 bases from V and 1 base from J, with 15 bases in between. The CDR3 covers 17 residues. Germline V gene sequence: CDR1 LGHNA, CDR2 YNFKEQ.

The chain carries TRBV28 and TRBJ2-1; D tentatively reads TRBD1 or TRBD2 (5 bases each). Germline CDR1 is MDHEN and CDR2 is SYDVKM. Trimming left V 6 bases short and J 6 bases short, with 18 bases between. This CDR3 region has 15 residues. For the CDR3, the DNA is TGTGCCAGCAGGGGGACCGGGATCTTTGGCAATGAGCAGTTCTTC. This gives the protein CASRGTGIFGNEQFF.

For the CDR3, the DNA is TGTGCCAGCAGCACGACAGGGCATGGGCTCATAGATGGCTACACCTTC. The encoded protein is CASSTTGHGLIDGYTF. This chain joins TRBV6-6 and TRBJ1-2; 7 bases agree with TRBD1. The CDR3 spans 16 residues. The J segment lost 6 bases and the V segment lost 6 bases, leaving 16 bases of the junction unmatched. Germline lookup yields CDR1 MNHNY and CDR2 SVGAGI (reference sequence).

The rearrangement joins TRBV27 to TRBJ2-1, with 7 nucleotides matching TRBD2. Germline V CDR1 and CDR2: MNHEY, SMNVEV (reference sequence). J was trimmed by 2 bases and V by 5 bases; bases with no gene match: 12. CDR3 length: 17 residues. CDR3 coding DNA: TGTGCCAGCAGTCCATCCTCGTACGGGGGGACCTACAATGAGCAGTTCTTC. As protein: CASSPSSYGGTYNEQFF.

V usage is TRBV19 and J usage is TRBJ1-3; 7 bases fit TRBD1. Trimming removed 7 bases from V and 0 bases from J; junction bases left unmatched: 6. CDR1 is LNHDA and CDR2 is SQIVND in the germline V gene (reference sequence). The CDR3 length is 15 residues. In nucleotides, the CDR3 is TGTGCCAGTACCCGGGACAGCTTCTCTGGAAACACCATATATTTT. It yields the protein CASTRDSFSGNTIYF. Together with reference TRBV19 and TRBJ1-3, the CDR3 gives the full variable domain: DGGITQSPKYLFRKEGQNVTLSCEQNLNHDAMYWYRQDPGQGLRLIYYSQIVNDFQKGDIAEGYSVSREKKESFPLTVTSAQKNPTAFYLCASTRDSFSGNTIYFGEGSWLTVV.

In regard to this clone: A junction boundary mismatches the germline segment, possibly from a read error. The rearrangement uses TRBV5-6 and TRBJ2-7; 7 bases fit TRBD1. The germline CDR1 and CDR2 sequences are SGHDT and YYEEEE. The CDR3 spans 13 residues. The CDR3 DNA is TGTGCCAGCAGCTTGAAGGGGGCAGGGGGTCCGGACTTC. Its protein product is CASSLKGAGGPDF.

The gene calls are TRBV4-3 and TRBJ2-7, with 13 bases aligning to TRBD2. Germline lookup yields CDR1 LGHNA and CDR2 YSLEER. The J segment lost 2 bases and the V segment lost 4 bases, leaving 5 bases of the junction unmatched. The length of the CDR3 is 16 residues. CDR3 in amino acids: CASSPSGLAGAYEQYF. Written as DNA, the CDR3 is TGCGCCAGCAGCCCCTCTGGACTAGCGGGGGCCTACGAGCAGTACTTC.

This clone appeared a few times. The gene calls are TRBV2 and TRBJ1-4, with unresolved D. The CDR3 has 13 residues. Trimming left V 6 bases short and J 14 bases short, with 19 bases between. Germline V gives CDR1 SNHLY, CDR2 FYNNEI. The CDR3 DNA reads TGTGCCAGCAGAGATCGCGCCGAAAGTCTGCTGTTTTTT. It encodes CASRDRAESLLFF.

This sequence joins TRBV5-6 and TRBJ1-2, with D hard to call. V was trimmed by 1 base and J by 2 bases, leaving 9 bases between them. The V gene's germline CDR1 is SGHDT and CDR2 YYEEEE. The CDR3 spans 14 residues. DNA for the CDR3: TGTGCCAGCAGCTTGTTAAGGTTCAACTATGGCTACACCTTC. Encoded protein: CASSLLRFNYGYTF.

The CDR3 DNA sequence: TGTGCCAGCAGCCTCAGTCAGTTTGAGCGGCAGTACTTC. Amino acid sequence: CASSLSQFERQYF. The chain couples TRBV7-6 to TRBJ2-7; no clear D. The germline gives CDR1 SGHVS, CDR2 FNYEAQ. This CDR3 is 13 amino acids long. V shed 5 bases and J shed 9 bases, with 17 bases lying between them.

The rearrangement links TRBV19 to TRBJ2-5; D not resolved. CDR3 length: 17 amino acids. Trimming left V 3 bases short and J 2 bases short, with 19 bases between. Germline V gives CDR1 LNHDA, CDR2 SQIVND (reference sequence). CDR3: CASSISFEGLSQETQYF. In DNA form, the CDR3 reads TGTGCCAGTAGTATTTCCTTTGAAGGCTTGTCTCAAGAGACCCAGTACTTC.

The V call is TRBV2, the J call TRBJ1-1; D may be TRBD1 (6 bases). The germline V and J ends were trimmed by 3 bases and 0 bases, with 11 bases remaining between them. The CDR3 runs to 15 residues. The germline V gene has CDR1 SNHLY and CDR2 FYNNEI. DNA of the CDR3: TGTGCCAGCAGTGATTGGACAGACATGAACACTGAAGCTTTCTTT. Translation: CASSDWTDMNTEAFF.